Below, one T cell receptor (beta chain) is given with its context. Its antigen is still unknown. Coverage ceases 3 residues before the CDR3 finishes, and the germline J gene fills in the end. Standard criteria, namely reduction of serum IgG, IgA and/or IgM below the normal range together with specific antibody deficiency, were applied for the diagnosis of CVID. There were 44 subjects in the CVID group (approximately 15 female and 29 male), ranging in age from 9 to 64 years, with a mean age of 40. Most CVID patients and most healthy controls were of Caucasian heritage. At the time of study participation, every CVID subject had been on replacement immunoglobulin therapy for one year or longer. At the time of blood collection, no CVID subject was ill or was being treated with immunomodulatory or immunosuppressive medication. From each donor, about 4.5 to 9 ml of heparinized peripheral whole blood was collected. Genomic DNA from adults with common variable immune deficiency (CVID) and from healthy adult controls was used for sequencing of TCRbeta CDR3 repertoires. Diluted blood was density-centrifuged over Hypaque 1077 or Ficoll-Paque to isolate peripheral blood mononuclear cells. Genomic DNA was extracted from unsorted mononuclear cells by Qiagen column purification or by a centrifugation-based method.

For sequencing input, CVID and control samples contributed equivalent amounts of genomic DNA. For every sample, a 60 bp segment covering the rearranged TCRbeta CDR3 region was amplified and then sequenced. The immunoSEQ assay, a bias-corrected multiplex PCR combined with high-throughput sequencing, was used for TCRbeta amplification. The authors processed their data as follows. Every unique nucleotide sequence counted as a clone and was annotated with V, D and J genes, copy number and frequency. Sequences were labeled productive if in frame, and non-productive if out of frame or containing stop codons. As previously described, clonality was calculated on the basis of Shannon's entropy. Mean CDR3 Kyte-Doolittle hydropathy was derived from the predicted amino acid sequences of productive clones. Hierarchical clustering of scaled V gene usage was performed with the R hclust function using Manhattan distance and complete linkage. Sharing of clones by CDR3 amino acid sequence was evaluated by resampling 12 repertoires per group over 100 rounds. Repertoires were searched for fewer than 85 published EBV-specific and a few hundred published CMV-specific TCRbeta sequences. A couple of CVID samples that yielded fewer than 10,000 sequences were excluded from the analysis, so 42 CVID repertoires were retained. TCRdb's version of the immuneACCESS table is confined to in-frame rearrangements and falls short of the full clone set. An unresolved V gene accounts for under half of the shortfall where checked; the remainder is of unknown origin. That table furnishes V, J and clone size, whereas the DNA furnished D and trimming. This sample contains about 33,000 clones, none of which is a singleton. Approximately 6.5% of the sample lies in the top ten.

The data belong to a study of T cell clonality in common variable immunodeficiency (dated by TCRdb to the mid-2010s). The study at large found these results: Correlations of repertoire features with clinical complications were constrained by heterogeneity among patients within the CVID cohort. Fewer deletions and N-nucleotide insertions were reportedly observed in CVID TCRbeta sequences, and highly modified clones with 13 or more V deletions were reportedly absent from CVID TCRbeta sequences. Healthy controls shared more TCRbeta clones with each other than CVID subjects shared among themselves (p < 0.0001). Even though DNA input was equal, the average per sample came to about 81,820 unique sequences for controls compared with about 30,000 for CVID samples. Increased TCRbeta clonality was found in CVID subjects compared with healthy controls (t-test p = 0.018), with the increase being most characteristic of about a third of subjects. The authors noted that sequencing repertoires of T cell subpopulations would be needed to clarify what caused the increased clonality in CVID.

The CDR3 sequence holds 14 residues, the cysteine and phenylalanine included. The CDR3 was read in part: 33 bases, with the frame set at base 1. Reading the germline V gene gives CDR1 SNHLY and CDR2 FYNNEI. The germline V and J ends show losses of 7 bases and 6 bases respectively, and no gene match explains 4 bases of the junction. The sequence was collected from a human donor with common variable immunodeficiency. The V and J genes are TRBV2 and TRBJ2-2, with 11 bases in between that match TRBD1. Sequenced sample: peripheral blood mononuclear cells. The CDR3 has the sequence CASTGDRGAGELFF. CDR3 bases read: TGTGCCAGCACTGGGGACAGGGGGGCCGGGGAG.